The present T cell receptor (beta chain) was sequenced within a study of monozygotic twins with inflammatory bowel disease. Study-wide points: Patient repertoire variability may have increased through differing immunosuppressive treatments. Twins with IBD were found to have lower TCRbeta diversity (inverse Simpson) than healthy co-twins.

The authors isolated total RNA from whole blood without sorting T cells. Of note for this clonotype: Its antigen remains unknown.

cDNA encoding TCRalpha and TCRbeta underwent two nested PCRs of 16 and 9 cycles, each of which was followed by bead purification. After re-calling the 5' RACE reads, TCRdb lists one entry per CDR3 protein, DNA absent. The listing records 400,000 to 500,000 distinct CDR3 sequences. This CDR3 is built from 15 residues. In germline, CDR1 is KGHSH, CDR2 LQKENI. This chain joins TRBV18 and TRBJ1-1; TCRdb indicates TRBD1, and absent DNA this call remains unverified. This receptor was obtained from a human donor with ulcerative colitis or Crohn's disease, or a healthy co-twin of an affected twin (not recorded which). The specimen sequenced was blood. The CDR3: CASSPGQGRGVEAFF.